This T cell receptor (beta chain) was identified during a study of blood T cell repertoires in COVID-19. Overall study: Donors in the United States, Italy and Spain gave samples during acute or convalescent COVID-19.

Sequencing used immunoSEQ multiplex PCR; TCRdb keeps in-frame clones, though not all of them. The repertoire includes over 70,000 clones, more than 65% of them detected once, and 6.3% sits in the top ten. V was clipped by 5 bases and J by 6 bases, with 14 bases between them. The CDR3 length is 14 residues. CDR1 PRHDT and CDR2 FYEKMQ come from the germline V gene (reference sequence). The sequenced sample consisted of peripheral blood. The clonotype comes from a man in his 70s with COVID-19, enrolled during active disease. V usage is TRBV13 and J usage is TRBJ2-4, with a tentative D call TRBD1 (6 bases). DNA for the CDR3: TGTGCCAGCAGCCTCTTAGTGGGGGCAAACATTCAGTACTTC. It encodes CASSLLVGANIQYF.